The next 3 T cell receptor beta chains were all read from a single sample in a study of T cell responses to AZD1222 COVID-19 vaccine. Clones were sequenced by immunoSEQ multiplex PCR, and TCRdb holds only the in-frame ones, with some missing. The table shows roughly 130,000 clones, with 88% occurring only once. The material was peripheral blood, obtained on day 0 of MenACWY control vaccination. Every receptor here comes from an adult in good health.

The chain links TRBV12-3 or TRBV12-4 to TRBJ2-3; D is possibly TRBD1 (6 bases). V gave up 8 bases and J gave up 8 bases, with 11 bases separating them. The CDR3 spans 11 residues. Here the CDR3 DNA reads TGTGCCAGCGACAGGACGGGTACGCAGTATTTT. Amino acids: CASDRTGTQYF.

V and J are TRBV7-2 and TRBJ2-1, with a possible D match to TRBD2 (6 bases). The CDR3 consists of 13 residues. Trimming left V 1 base short and J 5 bases short, with 6 bases between. The germline V gene has CDR1 SGHTA and CDR2 FQGNSA. CDR3 protein: CASSLGTNNEQFF. The CDR3 DNA reads as TGTGCCAGCAGCTTAGGGACTAACAATGAGCAGTTCTTC.

The chain couples TRBV15 to TRBJ2-7; 10 positions match TRBD2. V was pared by 5 bases and J by 5 bases, with 3 bases of the junction left unmatched. Germline CDR1 is LNHNV and CDR2 is YYDKDF (reference sequence). CDR3 length equals 13 residues. The CDR3: CATSRGLADEQYF. Here the CDR3 DNA reads TGTGCCACCAGCCGCGGACTAGCGGACGAGCAGTACTTC. The whole variable domain, remainder taken from reference TRBV15 and TRBJ2-7, is DAMVIQNPRYQVTQFGKPVTLSCSQTLNHNVMYWYQQKSSQAPKLLFHYYDKDFNNEADTPDNFQSRRPNTSFCFLDIRSPGLGDTAMYLCATSRGLADEQYFGPGTRLTVT.